Below, 15 T cell receptor beta chains from the same sample are listed, as sequenced in a study of cytomegalovirus exposure and HLA in healthy donors. The PCR employed 60 Vbeta primers together with 13 Jbeta primers. Using immunoSEQ multiplex PCR, the repertoire was profiled, and TCRdb retains in-frame clones only, with some absent. The sample includes fewer than 250,000 clones, roughly 82% of them seen just once. The sample comprised PBMCs. These receptors all come from a man aged 35 to 55 in good health and CMV-seropositive.

This clone was recorded a few times. This chain links TRBV30 with TRBJ1-5; TRBD1 aligns across 7 bases. The CDR3 spans 14 residues. Trimming removed 3 bases from V and 9 bases from J; junction bases left unmatched: 11. Germline V gives CDR1 GTSNPN, CDR2 SVGIG (reference sequence). The CDR3 sequence: CAWSLGGGLGPQHF. CDR3 nucleotides: TGTGCCTGGAGCCTAGGGGGCGGCTTAGGGCCCCAGCATTTT.

This chain links TRBV15 with TRBJ1-3; D may be TRBD1 (5 bases). This CDR3 region has 13 residues. The V and J ends lost 5 bases and 3 bases respectively, with 8 bases between them. Germline V gene lookup returns CDR1 LNHNV and CDR2 YYDKDF (reference sequence). This chain's CDR3 is CATSGDSGNTIYF. The CDR3 bases are TGTGCCACCAGCGGCGACAGTGGAAACACCATATATTTT. The full variable domain, completed using reference TRBV15 and TRBJ1-3, is DAMVIQNPRYQVTQFGKPVTLSCSQTLNHNVMYWYQQKSSQAPKLLFHYYDKDFNNEADTPDNFQSRRPNTSFCFLDIRSPGLGDTAMYLCATSGDSGNTIYFGEGSWLTVV.

The chain uses TRBV15 and TRBJ2-3; 7 bases agree with TRBD1. This CDR3 has 15 residues. CDR1 is LNHNV, CDR2 YYDKDF, per germline (reference sequence). After removal of 4 bases from V and 3 bases from J, the junction contained 7 bases not matched to a gene. The CDR3 loop reads CATSKTGRGTDTQYF. Here the CDR3 DNA reads TGTGCCACCAGCAAGACAGGGCGAGGGACAGATACGCAGTATTTT. Filled out from reference TRBV15 and TRBJ2-3, the complete variable domain reads DAMVIQNPRYQVTQFGKPVTLSCSQTLNHNVMYWYQQKSSQAPKLLFHYYDKDFNNEADTPDNFQSRRPNTSFCFLDIRSPGLGDTAMYLCATSKTGRGTDTQYFGPGTRLTVL.

V and J are TRBV27 and TRBJ2-1, with 13 bases lining up with TRBD2. The CDR3 is made up of 15 amino acids. CDR1 is MNHEY and CDR2 is SMNVEV in the germline V gene (reference sequence). The V gene end was trimmed by 1 base and the J gene end by 6 bases; junction bases not matched to a gene: 0. In DNA form, the CDR3 reads TGTGCCAGCAGTTTATGGACTAGCGGGAGCAATGAGCAGTTCTTC. Its protein product is CASSLWTSGSNEQFF.

This chain connects TRBV19 to TRBJ2-1, with 11 bases matching TRBD2. This CDR3 has 16 amino acids. J was trimmed by 3 bases and V by 9 bases; bases with no gene match: 10. The V gene's germline CDR1 is LNHDA and CDR2 SQIVND (reference sequence). CDR3 sequence (DNA): TGTGCCAGCCGGGCTTTTCTAGCGGGAGGCTACAATGAGCAGTTCTTC. Its protein is CASRAFLAGGYNEQFF. Looking up the rest from reference TRBV19 and TRBJ2-1 gives the full variable domain: DGGITQSPKYLFRKEGQNVTLSCEQNLNHDAMYWYRQDPGQGLRLIYYSQIVNDFQKGDIAEGYSVSREKKESFPLTVTSAQKNPTAFYLCASRAFLAGGYNEQFFGPGTRLTVL.

The chain carries TRBV30 and TRBJ2-1; 8 nucleotides agree with TRBD1. This CDR3 is built from 14 residues. Trimming took 8 bases from V and 1 from J; bases not matched to a gene: 7. CDR1 and CDR2 from the germline V gene are GTSNPN and SVGIG (reference sequence). The DNA for the CDR3 is TGTGCCCTTATCCGGGACAGGTCCTACAATGAGCAGTTCTTC. This sequence encodes CALIRDRSYNEQFF. The complete variable domain, with remaining parts taken from reference TRBV30 and TRBJ2-1, reads SQTIHQWPATLVQPVGSPLSLECTVEGTSNPNLYWYRQAAGRGLQLLFYSVGIGQISSEVPQNLSASRPQDRQFILSSKKLLLSDSGFYLCALIRDRSYNEQFFGPGTRLTVL.

This clone was observed once. The chain employs TRBV5-1 and TRBJ2-5, with 10 bases that match TRBD1. Per the germline V gene, CDR1 is SGHRS and CDR2 is YFSETQ. This CDR3 contains 15 residues. V lost 3 bases and J lost 3; bases outside the gene matches: 5. In nucleotides, the CDR3 is TGCGCCAGCAGCTGGCCCGGGACAGGGGAAGAGACCCAGTACTTC. Protein product: CASSWPGTGEETQYF.

The chain couples TRBV18 to TRBJ2-2; no clear D gene. From germline, CDR1 is KGHSH and CDR2 LQKENI. V was shortened by 1 base and J by 0 bases, with 9 bases between the two germline ends. The CDR3 length is 16 residues. Here the CDR3 reads CASSPRSPSNTGELFF. CDR3 coding DNA: TGTGCCAGCTCACCACGTAGTCCTTCGAACACCGGGGAGCTGTTTTTT.

The rearrangement uses TRBV5-6 and TRBJ2-1, with D uncertain. Per germline, CDR1 SGHDT and CDR2 YYEEEE. Deletions cut 0 bases from V and 2 bases from J, with 9 bases between. The CDR3 sequence is 15 residues long. Here the CDR3 DNA reads TGTGCCAGCAGCTTGGATTTAGTGCCCTACAATGAGCAGTTCTTC. It yields the protein CASSLDLVPYNEQFF. Complete variable domain (other parts from reference TRBV5-6 and TRBJ2-1): DAGVTQSPTHLIKTRGQQVTLRCSPKSGHDTVSWYQQALGQGPQFIFQYYEEEERQRGNFPDRFSGHQFPNYSSELNVNALLLGDSALYLCASSLDLVPYNEQFFGPGTRLTVL.

The chain employs TRBV30 and TRBJ2-1, with TRBD2 identical over 9 bases. The ends lost 0 bases at V and 8 bases at J; junction bases unmatched: 11. Germline V gene lookup returns CDR1 GTSNPN and CDR2 SVGIG (reference sequence). The CDR3 is made up of 16 amino acids. In DNA form, the CDR3 reads TGTGCCTGGAGTGTATGGGCGGGAGGGCCTATGGATGAGCAGTTCTTC. This codes for CAWSVWAGGPMDEQFF.

Only a few counts were recorded for this clone. This chain joins TRBV5-6 and TRBJ1-2; 8 bases match TRBD1. The junction had 13 bases not matched to a gene; V was cut back by 4 bases and J by 8 bases. The germline V gene encodes CDR1 SGHDT and CDR2 YYEEEE. This CDR3 has 15 residues. The DNA of the CDR3 is TGTGCCAGCAGCCTGTTCGGGCAGGGGGCAGGGGGCTACACCTTC. Translated, it gives CASSLFGQGAGGYTF.

The chain is built from TRBV2 and TRBJ1-1; D call uncertain. Per germline, CDR1 SNHLY and CDR2 FYNNEI. The germline V and J ends were trimmed by 4 bases and 7 bases, with 10 bases remaining between them. The CDR3 totals 12 residues. CDR3 DNA: TGTGCCAGCAGTGCCGTCAACTATGAAGCTTTCTTT. Its translation is CASSAVNYEAFF.

The chain carries TRBV30 and TRBJ1-5; 9 nucleotides align to TRBD1. There are 14 residues in the CDR3. In germline, CDR1 is GTSNPN, CDR2 SVGIG (reference sequence). V gave up 1 base and J gave up 7 bases; unmatched junction bases: 5. The CDR3: CAWSDGGQGQPQHF. The CDR3 nucleotides are TGTGCCTGGAGTGATGGGGGACAGGGCCAGCCCCAGCATTTT.

The CDR3 DNA reads as TGCGCCAGCAGTCGGGACTGCTCTAATGAAAAACTGTTTTTT. It codes for CASSRDCSNEKLFF. The chain uses TRBV23-1 and TRBJ1-4; TRBD1 might be the D (5 bases). TRBV23-1 is noted as an ORF with a role that remains uncertain. V lost 4 bases and J 3 bases, leaving 9 bases between the germline ends. The CDR3 covers 14 residues.

This chain links TRBV12-2 with TRBJ1-5. TRBV12-2 is recorded as a pseudogene. The CDR3 loop spans 17 amino acids. The CDR3 bases are TGTGCAAGTCGCTTAGCCCCCCCGGGGGGGACCCATCAGCCCCAGCATTTT. The encoded protein is CASRLAPPGGTHQPQHF.